The rows below give T cell receptor beta chains drawn from one sample of a study of Ad26.COV2.S vaccination and SARS-CoV-2 variants. Profiled with immunoSEQ multiplex PCR; TCRdb holds only in-frame clones, not every one. The sample consists of around 450,000 clones, 75% to 90% of them appearing once. The sequences come from peripheral blood, collected in a trial of Ad26.COV2.S vaccine versus placebo. The receptors stem from a person between 18 and 65 years old who received the Ad26.COV2.S COVID-19 vaccine or a placebo. Both conserved end residues are part of each CDR3. Fields, in order: D gene, clone size, J gene, V gene, CDR3 protein, CDR3 DNA. A D gene is named only where the DNA matches it firmly. For some rows the clone size is stated as once, few or many, or as a class when expanded; others skip it.

.,.,TRBJ1-3,TRBV30,CAWSAAWGNTIYF,TGTGCCTGGAGTGCTGCCTGGGGGAACACCATATATTTT
.,.,TRBJ1-2,TRBV10-3,CAISEGAGVGYTF,TGTGCCATCAGTGAAGGGGCAGGGGTCGGCTACACCTTC
TRBD1,.,TRBJ2-1,TRBV5-4,CASSAAWRTGGNLHNEQFF,TGTGCCAGCAGCGCAGCCTGGAGGACAGGGGGCAATCTCCACAATGAGCAGTTCTTC
TRBD1,.,TRBJ1-1,TRBV5-1,CASSSGGGNTEAFF,TGCGCCAGCAGCTCAGGGGGTGGGAACACTGAAGCTTTCTTT
.,.,TRBJ1-5,TRBV6-1,CASSEVRTALPQHF,TGTGCCAGCAGTGAAGTCCGGACAGCCCTGCCCCAGCATTTT
.,.,TRBJ2-7,TRBV4-1,CASSQVFTTGTYEQYF,TGCGCCAGCAGCCAAGTCTTCACGACGGGTACCTACGAGCAGTACTTC
.,.,TRBJ2-2,TRBV2,CASKSESGTGELFF,TGTGCCAGCAAGTCGGAGTCGGGGACCGGGGAGCTGTTTTTT
.,.,TRBJ1-5,TRBV19,CAISWGLNHQPQHF,TGTGCCATTTCGTGGGGACTAAATCATCAGCCCCAGCATTTT
TRBD1,few,TRBJ1-1,TRBV4-1,CASSYSRGQDTEAFF,TGCGCCAGCAGCTACTCCAGGGGGCAGGACACTGAAGCTTTCTTT
TRBD2,.,TRBJ2-3,TRBV7-3,CASSPRLAGGTDTQYF,TGTGCCAGCAGCCCGAGACTAGCTGGGGGCACAGATACGCAGTATTTT
.,.,TRBJ2-3,TRBV11-1,CASSSSDTQYF,TGTGCCAGCAGCTCGTCAGATACGCAGTATTTT
.,.,TRBJ1-1,TRBV29-1,CSVEADKNTEAFF,TGCAGCGTTGAAGCGGACAAGAACACTGAAGCTTTCTTT
.,few,TRBJ1-4,TRBV7-2,CASSLEGGLEKLFF,TGTGCCAGCAGCTTAGAGGGGGGGCTTGAAAAACTGTTTTTT
.,.,TRBJ2-5,TRBV7-6,CASSFLGGIQETQYF,TGTGCCAGCAGCTTCCTTGGGGGGATCCAAGAGACCCAGTACTTC
.,.,TRBJ2-2,TRBV7-2,CASSPRSVNTGELFF,TGTGCCAGCAGCCCAAGGTCGGTGAACACCGGGGAGCTGTTTTTT
TRBD2,.,TRBJ2-1,TRBV2,CASSGTSGYNEQFF,TGTGCCAGCAGTGGGACTAGCGGGTACAATGAGCAGTTCTTC
.,.,TRBJ1-5,TRBV30,CAWGRQSNQPQHF,TGTGCCTGGGGCCGACAGAGCAATCAGCCCCAGCATTTT